This T cell receptor (beta chain) derives from a study of blood T cell repertoires in COVID-19. Study-wide context: PBMCs, B-cell-depleted T cells, or T cells were the source of the cDNA or gDNA that made up the material.

The length of the CDR3 is 14 residues. Germline V lookup: CDR1 SGHRS, CDR2 YFSETQ. V was trimmed by 3 bases and J by 1 base, leaving 11 bases between them. Each participant's cohort was designated according to participant-reported clinical history. Generated by immunoSEQ multiplex PCR, the TCRdb table keeps only in-frame clones and is missing some. The table records around 130,000 clones, 80% to 90% of them present only once. The chain uses TRBV5-1 and TRBJ2-7; tentatively, D is TRBD1 (6 bases). Sequencing was performed on PBMCs or T cells enriched from blood (not recorded which). The receptor's source is a woman aged 50 to 60 with acute COVID-19. The CDR3 is CASSYRQASYEQYF. The CDR3 bases are TGCGCCAGCAGCTACAGACAGGCTTCCTACGAGCAGTACTTC.